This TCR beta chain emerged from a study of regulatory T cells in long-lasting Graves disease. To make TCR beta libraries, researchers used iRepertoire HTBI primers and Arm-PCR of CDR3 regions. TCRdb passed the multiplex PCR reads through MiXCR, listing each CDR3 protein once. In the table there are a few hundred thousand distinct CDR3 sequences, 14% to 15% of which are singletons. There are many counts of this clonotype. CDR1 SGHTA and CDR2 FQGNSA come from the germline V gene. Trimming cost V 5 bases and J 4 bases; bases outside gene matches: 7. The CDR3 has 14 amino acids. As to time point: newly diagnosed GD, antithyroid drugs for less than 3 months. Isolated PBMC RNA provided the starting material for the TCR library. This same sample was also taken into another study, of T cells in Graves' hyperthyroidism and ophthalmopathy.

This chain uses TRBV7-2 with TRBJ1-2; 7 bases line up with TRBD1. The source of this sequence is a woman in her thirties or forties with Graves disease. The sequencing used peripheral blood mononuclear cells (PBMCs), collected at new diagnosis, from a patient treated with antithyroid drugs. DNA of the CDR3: TGTGCCAGCAGCCTGACAGGGAGTAGCTATGGCTACACCTTC. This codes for CASSLTGSSYGYTF.